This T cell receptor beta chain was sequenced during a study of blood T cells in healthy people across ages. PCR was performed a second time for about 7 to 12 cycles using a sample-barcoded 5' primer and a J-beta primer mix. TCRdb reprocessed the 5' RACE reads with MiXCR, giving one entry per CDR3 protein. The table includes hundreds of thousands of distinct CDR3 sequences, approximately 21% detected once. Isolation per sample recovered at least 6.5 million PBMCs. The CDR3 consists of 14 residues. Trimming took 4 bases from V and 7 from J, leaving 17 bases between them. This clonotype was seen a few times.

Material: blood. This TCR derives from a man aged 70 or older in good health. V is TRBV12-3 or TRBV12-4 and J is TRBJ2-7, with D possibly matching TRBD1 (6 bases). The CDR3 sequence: CASSYRDTFREQYF. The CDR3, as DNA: TGTGCCAGCAGTTACCGGGACACGTTCCGGGAGCAGTACTTC.